The entry below describes one T cell receptor beta chain. TCRdb called the RT-PCR reads again in MiXCR, with one record for every CDR3 protein. Of about 680,000 distinct CDR3 sequences listed, about 14% were seen once; the top ten hold roughly 3.6%. The CDR3 has 16 residues. Germline V gene sequence: CDR1 KGHSH, CDR2 LQKENI. The V gene end was trimmed by 3 bases and the J gene end by 5 bases; junction bases not matched to a gene: 10. The sample was memory CD4+ T cells from blood. The sequence was collected from a female donor in good health, serving as a healthy control. The chain joins TRBV18 to TRBJ1-1; 9 bases map to TRBD1. This CDR3 reads CASSPYGTGMGTEAFF. The CDR3, as DNA: TGTGCCAGCTCACCCTACGGGACAGGGATGGGGACTGAAGCTTTCTTT.